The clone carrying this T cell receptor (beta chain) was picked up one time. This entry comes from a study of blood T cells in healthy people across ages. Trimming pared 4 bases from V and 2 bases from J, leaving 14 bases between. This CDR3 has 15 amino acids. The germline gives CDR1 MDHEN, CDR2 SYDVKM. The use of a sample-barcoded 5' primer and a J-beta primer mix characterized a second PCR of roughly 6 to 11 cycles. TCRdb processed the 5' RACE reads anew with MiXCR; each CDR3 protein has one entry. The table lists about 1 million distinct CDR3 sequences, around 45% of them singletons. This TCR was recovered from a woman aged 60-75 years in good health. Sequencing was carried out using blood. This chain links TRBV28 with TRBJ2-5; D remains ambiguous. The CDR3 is CASSSRSRSQETQYF. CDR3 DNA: TGTGCCAGCAGTTCCCGGTCTAGATCTCAAGAGACCCAGTACTTC.